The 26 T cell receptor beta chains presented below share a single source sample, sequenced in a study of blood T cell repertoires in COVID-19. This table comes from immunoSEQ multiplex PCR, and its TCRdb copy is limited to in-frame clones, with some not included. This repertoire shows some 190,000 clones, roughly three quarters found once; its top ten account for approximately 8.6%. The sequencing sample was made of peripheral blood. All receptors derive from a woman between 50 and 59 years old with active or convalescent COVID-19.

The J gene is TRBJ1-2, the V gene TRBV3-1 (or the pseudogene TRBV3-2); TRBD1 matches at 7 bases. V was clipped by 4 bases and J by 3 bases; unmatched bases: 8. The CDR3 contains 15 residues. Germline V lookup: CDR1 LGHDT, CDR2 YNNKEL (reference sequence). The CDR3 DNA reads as TGTGCCAGCAGCCCTGGGGACAGATCATACTATGGCTACACCTTC. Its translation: CASSPGDRSYYGYTF.

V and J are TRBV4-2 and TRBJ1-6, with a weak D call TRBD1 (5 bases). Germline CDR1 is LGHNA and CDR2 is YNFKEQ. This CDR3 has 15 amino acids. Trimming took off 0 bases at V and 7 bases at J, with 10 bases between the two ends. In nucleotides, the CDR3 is TGTGCCAGCAGCCAAGATCAGGGTGGAAATTCACCCCTCCACTTT. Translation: CASSQDQGGNSPLHF.

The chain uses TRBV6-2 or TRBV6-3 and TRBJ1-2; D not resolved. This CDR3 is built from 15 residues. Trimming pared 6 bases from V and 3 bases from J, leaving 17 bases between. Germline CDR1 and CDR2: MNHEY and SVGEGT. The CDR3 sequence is CASSPDGVVDYGYTF. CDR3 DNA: TGTGCCAGCAGCCCGGACGGGGTAGTGGACTATGGCTACACCTTC.

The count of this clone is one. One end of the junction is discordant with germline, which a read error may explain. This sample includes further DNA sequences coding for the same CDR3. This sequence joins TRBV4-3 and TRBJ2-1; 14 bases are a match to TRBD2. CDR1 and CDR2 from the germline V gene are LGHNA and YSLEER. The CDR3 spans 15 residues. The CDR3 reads CASSQGTSGGREQFF. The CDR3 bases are TGCGCCAGCAGTCAAGGGACTAGCGGGGGTCGGGAGCAGTTCTTC.

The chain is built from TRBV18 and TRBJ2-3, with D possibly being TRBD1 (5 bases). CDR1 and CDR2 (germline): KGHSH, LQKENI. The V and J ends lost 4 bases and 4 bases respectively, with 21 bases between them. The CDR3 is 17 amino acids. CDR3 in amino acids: CASSHPPKGIKADTQYF. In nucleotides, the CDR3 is TGTGCCAGCTCACACCCCCCTAAGGGGATAAAGGCAGATACGCAGTATTTT.

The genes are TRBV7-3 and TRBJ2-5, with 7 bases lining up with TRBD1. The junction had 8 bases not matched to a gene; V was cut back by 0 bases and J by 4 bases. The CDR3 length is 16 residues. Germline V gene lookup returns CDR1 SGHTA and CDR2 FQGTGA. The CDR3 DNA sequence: TGTGCCAGCAGCTTAACTGGACAGGCTCTAGGAGAGACCCAGTACTTC. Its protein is CASSLTGQALGETQYF.

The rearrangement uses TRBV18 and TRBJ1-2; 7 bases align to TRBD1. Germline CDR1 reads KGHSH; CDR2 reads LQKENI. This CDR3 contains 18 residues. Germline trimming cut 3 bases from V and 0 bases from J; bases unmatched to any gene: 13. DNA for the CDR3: TGTGCCAGCTCACCCGATACAGGGGCCACGGGGGCTAACTATGGCTACACCTTC. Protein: CASSPDTGATGANYGYTF.

The CDR3 nucleotides read TGTGCCAGCAGCCCCAGGGGGCCCTATGGCTACACCTTC. Translating it yields CASSPRGPYGYTF. This chain links TRBV3-1 (or the pseudogene TRBV3-2) with TRBJ1-2; 8 nucleotides agree with TRBD1. This CDR3 contains 13 residues. V shed 4 bases, J shed 4 bases, and the junction held 2 bases outside the gene matches. Per the germline V gene, CDR1 is LGHDT and CDR2 is YNNKEL (reference sequence).

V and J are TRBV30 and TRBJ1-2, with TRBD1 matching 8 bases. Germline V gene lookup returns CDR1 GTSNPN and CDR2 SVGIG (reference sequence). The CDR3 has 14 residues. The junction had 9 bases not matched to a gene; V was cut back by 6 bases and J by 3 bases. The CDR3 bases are TGTGCCTGTAATAAAGGGACAGGTGACTATGGCTACACCTTC. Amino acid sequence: CACNKGTGDYGYTF.

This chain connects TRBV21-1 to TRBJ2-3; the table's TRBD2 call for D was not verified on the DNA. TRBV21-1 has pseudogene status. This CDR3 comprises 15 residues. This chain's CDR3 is CARLAGGWYTDTQYF. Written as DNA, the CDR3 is TGTGCCAGACTAGCGGGAGGATGGTACACAGATACGCAGTATTTT.

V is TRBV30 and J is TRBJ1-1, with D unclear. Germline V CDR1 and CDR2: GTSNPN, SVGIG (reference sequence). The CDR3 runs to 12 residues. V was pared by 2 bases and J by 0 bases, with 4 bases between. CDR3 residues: CAWSSMNTEAFF. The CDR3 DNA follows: TGTGCCTGGAGTTCTATGAACACTGAAGCTTTCTTT.

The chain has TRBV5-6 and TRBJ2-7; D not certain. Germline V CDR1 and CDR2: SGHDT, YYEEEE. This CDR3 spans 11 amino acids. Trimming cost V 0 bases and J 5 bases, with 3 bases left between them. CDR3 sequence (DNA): TGTGCCAGCAGCTTGGGCGACGAGCAGTACTTC. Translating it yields CASSLGDEQYF. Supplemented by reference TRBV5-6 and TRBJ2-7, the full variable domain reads DAGVTQSPTHLIKTRGQQVTLRCSPKSGHDTVSWYQQALGQGPQFIFQYYEEEERQRGNFPDRFSGHQFPNYSSELNVNALLLGDSALYLCASSLGDEQYFGPGTRLTVT.

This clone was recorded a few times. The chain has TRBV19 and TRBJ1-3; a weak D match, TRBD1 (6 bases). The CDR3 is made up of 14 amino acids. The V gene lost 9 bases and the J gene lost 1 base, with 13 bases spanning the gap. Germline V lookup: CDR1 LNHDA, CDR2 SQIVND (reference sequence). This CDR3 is CASHLRGSGNTIYF. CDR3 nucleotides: TGTGCCAGCCACCTCAGGGGATCTGGAAACACCATATATTTT. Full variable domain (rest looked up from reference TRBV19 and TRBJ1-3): DGGITQSPKYLFRKEGQNVTLSCEQNLNHDAMYWYRQDPGQGLRLIYYSQIVNDFQKGDIAEGYSVSREKKESFPLTVTSAQKNPTAFYLCASHLRGSGNTIYFGEGSWLTVV.

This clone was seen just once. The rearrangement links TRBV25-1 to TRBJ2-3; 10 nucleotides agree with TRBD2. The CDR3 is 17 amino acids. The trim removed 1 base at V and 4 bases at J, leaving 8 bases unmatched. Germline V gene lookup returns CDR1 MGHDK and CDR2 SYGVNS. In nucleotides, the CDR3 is TGTGCCAGCAGTGAATCGGCTAGCGGGAGTGTCGCAGATACGCAGTATTTT. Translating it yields CASSESASGSVADTQYF.

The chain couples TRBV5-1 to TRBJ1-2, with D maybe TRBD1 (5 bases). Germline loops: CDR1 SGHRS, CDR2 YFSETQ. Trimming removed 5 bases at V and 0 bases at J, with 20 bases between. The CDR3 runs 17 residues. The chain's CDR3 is CASSFLPTGGANYGYTF. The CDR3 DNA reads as TGCGCCAGCAGTTTTCTACCAACCGGGGGAGCTAACTATGGCTACACCTTC.

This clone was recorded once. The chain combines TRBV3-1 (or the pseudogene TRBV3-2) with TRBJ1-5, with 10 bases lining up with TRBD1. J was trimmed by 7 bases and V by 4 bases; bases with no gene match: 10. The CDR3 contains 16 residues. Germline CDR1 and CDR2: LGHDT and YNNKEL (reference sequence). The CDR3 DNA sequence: TGTGCCAGCAGCCGGGACAGGGGTGCGGGAGGACAGCCCCAGCATTTT. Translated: CASSRDRGAGGQPQHF.

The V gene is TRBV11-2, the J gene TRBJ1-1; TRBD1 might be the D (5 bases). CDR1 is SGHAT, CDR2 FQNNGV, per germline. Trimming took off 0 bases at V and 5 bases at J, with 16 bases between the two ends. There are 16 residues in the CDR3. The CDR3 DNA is TGTGCCAGCAGCTTAGATGACAGATTGGCAGATACTGAAGCTTTCTTT. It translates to CASSLDDRLADTEAFF.

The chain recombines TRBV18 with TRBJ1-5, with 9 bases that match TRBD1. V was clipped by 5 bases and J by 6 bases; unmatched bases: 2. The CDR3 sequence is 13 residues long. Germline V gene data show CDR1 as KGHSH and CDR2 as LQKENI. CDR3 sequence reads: CASSGTGTQPQHF. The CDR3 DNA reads TGTGCCAGCTCAGGGACAGGGACTCAGCCCCAGCATTTT.

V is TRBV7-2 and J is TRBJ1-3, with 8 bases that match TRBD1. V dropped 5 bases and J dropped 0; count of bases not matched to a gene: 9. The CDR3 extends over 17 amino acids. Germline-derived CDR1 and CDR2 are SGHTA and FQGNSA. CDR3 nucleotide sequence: TGTGCCAGCAGCCCCTCTCCTGACAGGGGCTCTGGAAACACCATATATTTT. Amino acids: CASSPSPDRGSGNTIYF.

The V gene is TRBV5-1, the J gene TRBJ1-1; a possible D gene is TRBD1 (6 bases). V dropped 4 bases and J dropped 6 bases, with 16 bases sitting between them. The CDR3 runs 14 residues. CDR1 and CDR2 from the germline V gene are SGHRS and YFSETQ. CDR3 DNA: TGCGCCAGCAGCCACGACAGGTTTTTCCCTGAAGCTTTCTTT. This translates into CASSHDRFFPEAFF. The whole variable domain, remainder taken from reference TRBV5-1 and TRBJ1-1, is KAGVTQTPRYLIKTRGQQVTLSCSPISGHRSVSWYQQTPGQGLQFLFEYFSETQRNKGNFPGRFSGRQFSNSRSEMNVSTLELGDSALYLCASSHDRFFPEAFFGQGTRLTVV.

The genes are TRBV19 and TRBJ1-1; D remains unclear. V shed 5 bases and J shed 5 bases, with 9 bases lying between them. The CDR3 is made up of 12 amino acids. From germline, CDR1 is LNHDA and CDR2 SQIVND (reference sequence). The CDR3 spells CASSAGLTEAFF. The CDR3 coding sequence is TGTGCCAGTAGTGCGGGATTGACTGAAGCTTTCTTT.

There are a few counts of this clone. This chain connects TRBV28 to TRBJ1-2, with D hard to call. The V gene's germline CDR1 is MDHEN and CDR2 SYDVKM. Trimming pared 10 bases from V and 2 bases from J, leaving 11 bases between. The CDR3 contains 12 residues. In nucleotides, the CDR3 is TGTGCCACCCAAAACGAGAACTATGGCTACACCTTC. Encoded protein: CATQNENYGYTF.

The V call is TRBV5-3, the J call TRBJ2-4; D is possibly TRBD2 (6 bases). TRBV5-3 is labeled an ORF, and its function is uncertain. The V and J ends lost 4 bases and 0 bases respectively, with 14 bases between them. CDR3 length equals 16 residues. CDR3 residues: CARSDGRIEAKNIQYF. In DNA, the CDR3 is TGTGCCAGAAGCGACGGGAGAATCGAAGCCAAAAACATTCAGTACTTC.

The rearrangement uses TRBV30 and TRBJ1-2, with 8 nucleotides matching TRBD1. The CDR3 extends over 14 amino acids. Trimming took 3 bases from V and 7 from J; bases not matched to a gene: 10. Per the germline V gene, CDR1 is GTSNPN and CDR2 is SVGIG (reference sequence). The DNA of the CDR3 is TGTGCCTGGAGGAAAATCAGGGGGCGGGGTGGCTACACCTTC. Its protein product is CAWRKIRGRGGYTF. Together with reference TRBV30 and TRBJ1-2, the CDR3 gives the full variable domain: SQTIHQWPATLVQPVGSPLSLECTVEGTSNPNLYWYRQAAGRGLQLLFYSVGIGQISSEVPQNLSASRPQDRQFILSSKKLLLSDSGFYLCAWRKIRGRGGYTFGSGTRLTVV.

The CDR3 sequence is CASSFLGANSEKLFF. In nucleotides, the CDR3 is TGCGCCAGCAGCTTTCTCGGAGCTAATAGTGAAAAACTGTTTTTT. The chain combines TRBV5-1 with TRBJ1-4; D gene unclear. V lost 2 bases to trimming and J lost 7 bases, with 15 bases between them. The CDR3 runs to 15 residues. Germline assignment: CDR1 SGHRS and CDR2 YFSETQ.

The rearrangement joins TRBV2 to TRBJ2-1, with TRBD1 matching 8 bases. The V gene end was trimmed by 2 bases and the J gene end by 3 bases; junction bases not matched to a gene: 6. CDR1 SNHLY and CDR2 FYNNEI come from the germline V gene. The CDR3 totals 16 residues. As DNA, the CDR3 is TGTGCCAGCAGTGAATCCCGACAGGGGAACTACAATGAGCAGTTCTTC. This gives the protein CASSESRQGNYNEQFF.